The 23 T cell receptor beta chains reported below all come from one sample, sequenced in a study of OX40 agonist ivuxolimab in advanced cancers. Sequencing used immunoSEQ multiplex PCR; TCRdb keeps in-frame clones, though not all of them. The sample has roughly 40,000 clones, 80% to 90% seen once; the top ten hold approximately 4.6%. This sample comprised CD4+ or CD8+ T cells sorted from blood, obtained in a trial of the OX40 agonist ivuxolimab. The receptors originated from an adult with an advanced solid tumor such as melanoma, head and neck, liver or kidney cancer.

This clone was detected only once. This sequence joins TRBV28 and TRBJ2-7; D may be TRBD1 or TRBD2 (5 bases each). There are 16 residues in the CDR3. Germline V lookup: CDR1 MDHEN, CDR2 SYDVKM. The V end lost 2 bases, the J end lost 11 bases, and 25 bases lay between the germline ends. CDR3 coding DNA: TGTGCCAGCAGTTTAGAGCAGGGCGTATTACCTACGAGGGAGTACTTC. It yields the protein CASSLEQGVLPTREYF.

The V and J genes are TRBV19 and TRBJ2-7; the D gene could be TRBD1 or TRBD2 (6 bases each). The CDR3 sequence is 15 residues long. V was pared by 3 bases and J by 2 bases, with 14 bases between. Germline V lookup: CDR1 LNHDA, CDR2 SQIVND (reference sequence). CDR3 DNA sequence: TGTGCCAGTAGTATCGGCGGGACAAACACCTACGAGCAGTACTTC. The encoded protein is CASSIGGTNTYEQYF.

The rearrangement uses TRBV20-1 and TRBJ2-5; no clear D. CDR3 length: 11 amino acids. Trimming shortened V by 7 bases and J by 5 bases, and 11 bases separated the two germline ends. Germline-derived CDR1 and CDR2 are DFQATT and SNEGSKA (reference sequence). CDR3 bases: TGCAGTGTCTGGGCAGCGGAGACCCAGTACTTC. This sequence encodes CSVWAAETQYF.

The chain is built from TRBV7-9 and TRBJ2-4, with D perhaps TRBD1 or TRBD2 (5 bases each). The ends were cut back, 1 base at V and 9 bases at J, with 16 bases in the middle. Germline V gene sequence: CDR1 SEHNR, CDR2 FQNEAQ (reference sequence). This CDR3 region has 15 residues. In DNA form, the CDR3 reads TGTGCCAGCAGCTTAGGGGGGACCGCTATTGCCATTCAGTACTTC. This encodes CASSLGGTAIAIQYF.

The rearrangement joins TRBV21-1 to TRBJ2-5; TRBD1, as called in the table, went unchecked against the DNA. TRBV21-1 is a pseudogene segment. The CDR3 contains 14 residues. The CDR3 DNA follows: TGTGCCAGCAACCCAGGGGGTCCGGGAGAGACCCAGTACTTC. This sequence encodes CASNPGGPGETQYF.

The rearrangement joins TRBV19 to TRBJ1-5; D ambiguous. Trimming took 4 bases from V and 1 from J, leaving 11 bases between them. This CDR3 region has 15 residues. Germline V gives CDR1 LNHDA, CDR2 SQIVND (reference sequence). DNA for the CDR3: TGTGCCAGTAGTAGCTCGGTCCGGAGCAATCAGCCCCAGCATTTT. The encoded protein is CASSSSVRSNQPQHF. Combining the CDR3 with reference TRBV19 and TRBJ1-5 gives the whole variable domain DGGITQSPKYLFRKEGQNVTLSCEQNLNHDAMYWYRQDPGQGLRLIYYSQIVNDFQKGDIAEGYSVSREKKESFPLTVTSAQKNPTAFYLCASSSSVRSNQPQHFGDGTRLSIL.

This rearrangement joins TRBV27 to TRBJ1-1; maybe TRBD1 (6 bases). The germline V gene encodes CDR1 MNHEY and CDR2 SMNVEV (reference sequence). The V gene lost 0 bases and the J gene lost 4 bases, with 12 bases spanning the gap. The CDR3 spans 15 residues. The CDR3 protein is CASSLSTGASTEAFF. As DNA, the CDR3 is TGTGCCAGCAGTTTATCCACGGGGGCGTCCACTGAAGCTTTCTTT.

V usage is TRBV28 and J usage is TRBJ1-2; D might be TRBD1 (5 bases). The germline gives CDR1 MDHEN, CDR2 SYDVKM. The germline V and J ends were trimmed by 2 bases and 4 bases, with 11 bases remaining between them. The CDR3 totals 14 residues. CDR3 region: CASSLEQETYGYTF. The CDR3 coding sequence is TGTGCCAGCAGTTTAGAACAGGAGACCTATGGCTACACCTTC.

The chain recombines TRBV11-3 with TRBJ1-2; the D gene is possibly TRBD1 (5 bases). V lost 10 bases, J lost 0 bases, and 15 bases lay in between. The V gene's germline CDR1 is SGHNT and CDR2 YENEEA. This CDR3 is 14 amino acids long. CDR3 sequence: CATRVRGPNYGYTF. The DNA of the CDR3 is TGTGCCACACGCGTTCGGGGCCCTAACTATGGCTACACCTTC.

The rearrangement links TRBV6-6 to TRBJ2-2; perhaps TRBD2 as D (5 bases). Trimming pared 5 bases from V and 6 bases from J, leaving 10 bases between. CDR3 length: 13 residues. Germline lookup yields CDR1 MNHNY and CDR2 SVGAGI (reference sequence). CDR3 residues: CASSPSSPGELFF. CDR3 nucleotide sequence: TGTGCCAGCAGTCCTAGCTCCCCCGGGGAGCTGTTTTTT.

V and J are TRBV10-3 and TRBJ2-1; the match to TRBD2 covers 7 bases. The CDR3 is made up of 14 amino acids. The V gene's germline CDR1 is ENHRY and CDR2 SYGVKD. With 2 bases clipped from V and 4 bases from J, the junction kept 2 bases outside the gene matches. CDR3 nucleotides: TGTGCCATCAGTGAGGCGGGACTATACAATGAGCAGTTCTTC. Translated, it gives CAISEAGLYNEQFF.

In DNA form, the CDR3 reads TGTGCCAGCTCACCACTTCTAGCGGGGGGATACGACAATGAGCAGTTCTTC. Its translation: CASSPLLAGGYDNEQFF. The chain employs TRBV18 and TRBJ2-1; the match to TRBD2 covers 11 bases. The CDR3 consists of 17 residues. In germline, CDR1 is KGHSH, CDR2 LQKENI. V lost 1 base and J lost 5; bases outside the gene matches: 7.

This clone was observed once. The genes are TRBV11-1 and TRBJ1-2; D is possibly TRBD1 (5 bases). V was clipped by 5 bases and J by 4 bases, with 11 bases between them. Per germline, CDR1 SGHAT and CDR2 FQDESV (reference sequence). The CDR3 sequence is 13 residues long. Here the CDR3 DNA reads TGTGCCAGCAGCGCAGGGACCGTCTATGGCTACACCTTC. Protein sequence: CASSAGTVYGYTF.

The chain recombines TRBV9 with TRBJ2-7; TRBD1 is a possible D gene (6 bases). CDR3 size: 12 residues. The germline gives CDR1 SGDLS, CDR2 YYNGEE. The germline V and J ends were trimmed by 3 bases and 3 bases, with 7 bases remaining between them. CDR3 bases: TGTGCCAGCAGCGGCAGGGGCTACGAGCAGTACTTC. Protein sequence: CASSGRGYEQYF.

This clone was recorded once. The chain couples TRBV28 to TRBJ1-5; D remains unclear. With 3 bases removed from V and 6 bases from J, the gap between germline ends came to 15 bases. This CDR3 comprises 15 residues. CDR1 is MDHEN and CDR2 is SYDVKM in the germline V gene. The DNA of the CDR3 is TGTGCCAGCAGTTTTTCGGGAAGTAAAAGTCAGCCCCAGCATTTT. The encoded protein is CASSFSGSKSQPQHF.

The CDR3 DNA reads TGTGCCAGCAGTGAAATGAGGGGCGCGAGCGGCTACACCTTC. It codes for CASSEMRGASGYTF. The V call is TRBV2, the J call TRBJ1-2, with a tentative D call TRBD1 (5 bases). The V gene lost 2 bases and the J gene lost 8 bases, with 15 bases spanning the gap. This CDR3 region has 14 residues. Germline CDR1 and CDR2: SNHLY and FYNNEI.

The rearrangement uses TRBV4-1 and TRBJ2-3; 7 bases agree with TRBD2. CDR3 size: 18 residues. Losses at the gene ends were 0 bases for V and 2 bases for J; bases not matched to a gene: 11. Germline CDR1 is MGHRA and CDR2 is YSYEKL. The CDR3 spells CASSQDSPGGGVTDTQYF. Here the CDR3 DNA reads TGCGCCAGCAGCCAAGATTCCCCCGGCGGGGGTGTCACAGATACGCAGTATTTT.

This rearrangement joins TRBV5-1 to TRBJ2-3; 13 bases fit TRBD2. CDR1 is SGHRS, CDR2 YFSETQ, per germline. The CDR3 spans 16 residues. V lost 5 bases and J lost 1; bases outside the gene matches: 4. For the CDR3, the DNA is TGCGCCAGCAGTTCCGGGACTAGCGGGGGCACAGATACGCAGTATTTT. Translated, it gives CASSSGTSGGTDTQYF.

The gene calls are TRBV14 and TRBJ1-2; D may be TRBD1 (6 bases). This CDR3 spans 17 amino acids. The V end lost 0 bases, the J end lost 2 bases, and 16 bases lay between the germline ends. In germline, CDR1 is SGHDN, CDR2 FVKESK. CDR3 DNA sequence: TGTGCCAGCAGCCAAGATCCTCGGGAAACAGGGAACTATGGCTACACCTTC. Protein product: CASSQDPRETGNYGYTF.

This chain uses TRBV2 with TRBJ1-4; D might be TRBD1 (5 bases). CDR3 length equals 14 residues. V was clipped by 7 bases and J by 4 bases, with 13 bases between them. The V gene's germline CDR1 is SNHLY and CDR2 FYNNEI. The CDR3 protein is CASTSGPYNEKLFF. Here the CDR3 DNA reads TGTGCCAGCACCTCGGGACCTTATAATGAAAAACTGTTTTTT.

The chain recombines TRBV6-6 with TRBJ2-7; the D is unclear. The CDR3 contains 13 residues. From germline, CDR1 is MNHNY and CDR2 SVGAGI (reference sequence). V was trimmed by 2 bases and J by 2 bases, leaving 7 bases between them. In DNA, the CDR3 is TGTGCCAGCAGTTACGGCCTTACCTACGAGCAGTACTTC. Translated, it gives CASSYGLTYEQYF.

As DNA, the CDR3 is TGCAGTGCCCCAGATGGGGGGACCCAGCATTTT. The encoded protein is CSAPDGGTQHF. The V call is TRBV20-1, the J call TRBJ1-5; D is perhaps TRBD1 (5 bases). The CDR3 totals 11 residues. The germline V gene encodes CDR1 DFQATT and CDR2 SNEGSKA (reference sequence). Trimming cost V 6 bases and J 11 bases, with 14 bases left between them.

The V and J genes are TRBV6-5 and TRBJ2-5, with D unresolved. The germline V gene has CDR1 MNHEY and CDR2 SVGAGI. V was cut by 2 bases and J by 1 base, with 8 bases left in between. This CDR3 is 14 amino acids long. The CDR3 loop reads CASSYPGAQETQYF. CDR3 sequence (DNA): TGTGCCAGCAGTTACCCCGGCGCCCAAGAGACCCAGTACTTC.